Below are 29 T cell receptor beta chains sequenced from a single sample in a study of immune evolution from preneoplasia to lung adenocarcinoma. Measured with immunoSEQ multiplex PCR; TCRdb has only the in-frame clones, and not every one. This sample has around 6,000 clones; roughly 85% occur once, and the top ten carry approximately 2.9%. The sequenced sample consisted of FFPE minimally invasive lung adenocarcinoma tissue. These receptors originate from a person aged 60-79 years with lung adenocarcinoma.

DNA for the CDR3: TGTGCCATCGGTGGATCGGGGAATGAGCAGTTCTTC. This gives the protein CAIGGSGNEQFF. The chain joins TRBV10-3 to TRBJ2-1, with D maybe TRBD2 (5 bases). This CDR3 is 12 amino acids long. The V and J ends lost 8 bases and 7 bases respectively, with 12 bases between them. Per the germline V gene, CDR1 is ENHRY and CDR2 is SYGVKD.

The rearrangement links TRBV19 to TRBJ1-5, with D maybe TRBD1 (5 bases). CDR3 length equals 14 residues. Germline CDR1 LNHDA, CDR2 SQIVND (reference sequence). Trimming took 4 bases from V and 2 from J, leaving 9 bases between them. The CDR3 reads CASSTGFGNQPQHF. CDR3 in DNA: TGTGCCAGTAGTACAGGGTTCGGCAATCAGCCCCAGCATTTT. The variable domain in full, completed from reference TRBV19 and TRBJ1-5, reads DGGITQSPKYLFRKEGQNVTLSCEQNLNHDAMYWYRQDPGQGLRLIYYSQIVNDFQKGDIAEGYSVSREKKESFPLTVTSAQKNPTAFYLCASSTGFGNQPQHFGDGTRLSIL.

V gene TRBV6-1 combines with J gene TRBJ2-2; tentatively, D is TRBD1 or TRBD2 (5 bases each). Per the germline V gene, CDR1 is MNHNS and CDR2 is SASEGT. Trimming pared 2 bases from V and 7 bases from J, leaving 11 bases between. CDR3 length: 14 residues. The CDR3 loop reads CASSEPSGRGELFF. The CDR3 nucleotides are TGTGCCAGCAGTGAACCGTCGGGACGCGGGGAGCTGTTTTTT.

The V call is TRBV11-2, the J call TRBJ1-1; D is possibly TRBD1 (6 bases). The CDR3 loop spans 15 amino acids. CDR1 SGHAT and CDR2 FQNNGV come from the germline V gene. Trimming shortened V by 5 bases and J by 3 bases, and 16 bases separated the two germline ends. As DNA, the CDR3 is TGTGCCAGCAGCCCCGTCGGGGGGCGGTACACTGAAGCTTTCTTT. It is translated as CASSPVGGRYTEAFF.

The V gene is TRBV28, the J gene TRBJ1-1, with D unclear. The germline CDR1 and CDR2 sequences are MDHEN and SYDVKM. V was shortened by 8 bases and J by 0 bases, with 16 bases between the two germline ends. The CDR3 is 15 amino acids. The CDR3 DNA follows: TGTGCCAGCGTGCCTTTAGTATGGATGAACACTGAAGCTTTCTTT. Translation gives CASVPLVWMNTEAFF.

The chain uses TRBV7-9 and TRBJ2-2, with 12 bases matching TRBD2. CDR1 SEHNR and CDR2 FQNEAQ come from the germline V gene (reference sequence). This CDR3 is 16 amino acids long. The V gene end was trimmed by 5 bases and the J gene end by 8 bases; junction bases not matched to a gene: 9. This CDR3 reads CASSPRLAGDRGELFF. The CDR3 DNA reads TGTGCCAGCAGCCCTCGACTAGCGGGAGATCGTGGGGAGCTGTTTTTT. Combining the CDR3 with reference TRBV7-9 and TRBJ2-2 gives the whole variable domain DTGVSQNPRHKITKRGQNVTFRCDPISEHNRLYWYRQTLGQGPEFLTYFQNEAQLEKSRLLSDRFSAERPKGSFSTLEIQRTEQGDSAMYLCASSPRLAGDRGELFFGEGSRLTVL.

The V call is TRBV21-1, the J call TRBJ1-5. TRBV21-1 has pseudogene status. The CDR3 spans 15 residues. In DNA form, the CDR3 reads TGTGCCAGCAGCAAGGAAGCGGAGAACGGGCAGCCCCAGCATTTT. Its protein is CASSKEAENGQPQHF.

CDR3 protein: CASSAGQGKGYTF. CDR3 coding DNA: TGTGCCAGCAGCGCGGGACAGGGAAAAGGCTACACCTTC. The rearrangement joins TRBV9 to TRBJ1-2; 9 positions agree with TRBD1. With V trimmed by 3 bases and J by 8 bases, 5 bases remained unmatched. The CDR3 spans 13 residues. CDR1 and CDR2 (germline): SGDLS, YYNGEE. Full variable domain (outside the CDR3, taken from reference TRBV9 and TRBJ1-2): DSGVTQTPKHLITATGQRVTLRCSPRSGDLSVYWYQQSLDQGLQFLIQYYNGEERAKGNILERFSAQQFPDLHSELNLSSLELGDSALYFCASSAGQGKGYTFGSGTRLTVV.

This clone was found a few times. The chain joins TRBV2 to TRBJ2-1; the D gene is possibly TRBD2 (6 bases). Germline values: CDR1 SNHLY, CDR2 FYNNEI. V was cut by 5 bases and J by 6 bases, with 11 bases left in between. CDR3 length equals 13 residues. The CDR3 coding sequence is TGTGCCAGCAGTCCTCAGACTAGCAATGAGCAGTTCTTC. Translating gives CASSPQTSNEQFF.

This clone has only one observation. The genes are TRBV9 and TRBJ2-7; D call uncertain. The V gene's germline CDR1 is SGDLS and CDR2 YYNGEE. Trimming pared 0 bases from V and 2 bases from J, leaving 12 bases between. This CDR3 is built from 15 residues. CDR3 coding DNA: TGTGCCAGCAGCGTAGGAGTCTTGGAGACCTACGAGCAGTACTTC. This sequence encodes CASSVGVLETYEQYF.

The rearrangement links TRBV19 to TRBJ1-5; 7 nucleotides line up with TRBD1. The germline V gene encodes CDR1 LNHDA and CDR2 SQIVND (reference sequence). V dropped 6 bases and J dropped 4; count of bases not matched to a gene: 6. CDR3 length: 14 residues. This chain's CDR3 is CASSDREGNQPQHF. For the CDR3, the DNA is TGTGCCAGTAGCGACAGGGAGGGGAATCAGCCCCAGCATTTT.

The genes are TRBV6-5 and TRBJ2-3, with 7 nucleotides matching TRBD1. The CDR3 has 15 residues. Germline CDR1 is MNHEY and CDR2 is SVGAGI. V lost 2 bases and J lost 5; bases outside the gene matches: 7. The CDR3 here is CASSYRAGGRDTQYF. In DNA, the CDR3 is TGTGCCAGCAGTTACCGGGCAGGGGGAAGAGATACGCAGTATTTT.

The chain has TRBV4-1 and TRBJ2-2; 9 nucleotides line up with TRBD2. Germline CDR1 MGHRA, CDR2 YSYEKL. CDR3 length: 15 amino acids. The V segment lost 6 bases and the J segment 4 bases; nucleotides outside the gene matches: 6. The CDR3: CASRESGGTTGELFF. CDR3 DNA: TGCGCCAGCAGGGAGAGCGGGGGGACCACCGGGGAGCTGTTTTTT.

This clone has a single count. CDR3 coding DNA: TGTGCCAGCAGCCTAGGACGCGGGACCCAAGAGACCCAGTACTTC. Encoded protein: CASSLGRGTQETQYF. The chain combines TRBV7-3 with TRBJ2-5; a weak D match, TRBD2 (6 bases). Trimming took off 5 bases at V and 1 base at J, with 14 bases between the two ends. Looked up from germline, CDR1 is SGHTA and CDR2 is FQGTGA. The CDR3 is 15 residues long.

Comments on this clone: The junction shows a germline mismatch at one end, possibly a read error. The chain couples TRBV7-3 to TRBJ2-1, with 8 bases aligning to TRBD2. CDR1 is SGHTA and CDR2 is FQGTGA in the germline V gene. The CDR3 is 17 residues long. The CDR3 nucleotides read TGTGCCAGCAGCCTAACTAGCGGACAAGGGGTAGACAATGAGCAGTTCTTC. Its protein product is CASSLTSGQGVDNEQFF.

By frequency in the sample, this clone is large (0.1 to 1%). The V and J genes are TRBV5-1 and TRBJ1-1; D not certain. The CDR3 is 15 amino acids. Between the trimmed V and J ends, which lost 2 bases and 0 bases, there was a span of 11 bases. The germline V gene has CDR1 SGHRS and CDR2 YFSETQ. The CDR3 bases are TGCGCCAGCAGCTTTACTCAGTCTATGAACACTGAAGCTTTCTTT. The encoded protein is CASSFTQSMNTEAFF.

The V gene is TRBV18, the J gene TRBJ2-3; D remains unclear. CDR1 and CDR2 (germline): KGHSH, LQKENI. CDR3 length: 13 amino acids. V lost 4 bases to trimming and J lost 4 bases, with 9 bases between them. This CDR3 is CASSHPGSDTQYF. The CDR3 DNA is TGTGCCAGCTCACACCCAGGCTCAGATACGCAGTATTTT.

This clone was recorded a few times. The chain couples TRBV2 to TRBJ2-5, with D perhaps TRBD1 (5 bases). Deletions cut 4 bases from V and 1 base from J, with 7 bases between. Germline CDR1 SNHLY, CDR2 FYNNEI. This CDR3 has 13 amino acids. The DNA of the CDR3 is TGTGCCAGCAGTGGGACATTCCAAGAGACCCAGTACTTC. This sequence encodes CASSGTFQETQYF.

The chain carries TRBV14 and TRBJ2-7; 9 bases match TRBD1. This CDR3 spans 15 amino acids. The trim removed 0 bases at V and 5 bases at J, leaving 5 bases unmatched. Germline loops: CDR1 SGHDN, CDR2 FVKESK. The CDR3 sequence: CASSQDLQGANEQYF. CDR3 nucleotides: TGTGCCAGCAGCCAAGATCTACAGGGGGCCAACGAGCAGTACTTC.

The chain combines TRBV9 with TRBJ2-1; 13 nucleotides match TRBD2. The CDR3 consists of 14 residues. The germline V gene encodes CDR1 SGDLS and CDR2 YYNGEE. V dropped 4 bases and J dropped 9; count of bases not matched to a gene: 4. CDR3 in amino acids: CASSPRTSGGEQFF. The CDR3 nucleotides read TGTGCCAGCAGCCCCCGGACTAGCGGGGGTGAGCAGTTCTTC.

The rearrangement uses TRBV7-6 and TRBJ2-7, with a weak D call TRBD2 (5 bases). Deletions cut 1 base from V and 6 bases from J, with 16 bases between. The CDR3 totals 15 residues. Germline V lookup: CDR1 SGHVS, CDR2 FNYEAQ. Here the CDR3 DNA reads TGTGCCAGCAGCTTAGGTAGTCAGGCGGGCGGCGAGCAGTACTTC. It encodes CASSLGSQAGGEQYF.

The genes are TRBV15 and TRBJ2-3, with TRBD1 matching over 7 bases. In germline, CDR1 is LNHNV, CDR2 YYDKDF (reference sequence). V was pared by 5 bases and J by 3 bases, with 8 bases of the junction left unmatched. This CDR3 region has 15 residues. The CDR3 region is CATSFSGQLTDTQYF. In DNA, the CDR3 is TGTGCCACCAGCTTCTCGGGACAGCTAACAGATACGCAGTATTTT.

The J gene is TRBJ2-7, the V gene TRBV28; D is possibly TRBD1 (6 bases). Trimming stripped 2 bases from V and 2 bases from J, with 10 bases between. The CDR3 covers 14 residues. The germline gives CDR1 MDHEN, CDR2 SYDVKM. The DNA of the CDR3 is TGTGCCAGCAGTTTAGGGACATCGACCTACGAGCAGTACTTC. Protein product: CASSLGTSTYEQYF.

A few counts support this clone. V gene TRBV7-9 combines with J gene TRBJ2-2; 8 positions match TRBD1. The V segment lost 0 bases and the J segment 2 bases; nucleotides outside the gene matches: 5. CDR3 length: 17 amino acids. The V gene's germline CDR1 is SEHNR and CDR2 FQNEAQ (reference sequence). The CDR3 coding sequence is TGTGCCAGCAGCTTAGCTCGGGACAGGACCAACACCGGGGAGCTGTTTTTT. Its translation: CASSLARDRTNTGELFF.

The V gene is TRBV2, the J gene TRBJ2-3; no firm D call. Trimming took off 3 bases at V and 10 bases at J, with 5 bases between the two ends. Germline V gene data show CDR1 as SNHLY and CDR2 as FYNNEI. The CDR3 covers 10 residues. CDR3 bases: TGTGCCAGCAGTGAGAGCGCGCAGTATTTT. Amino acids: CASSESAQYF.

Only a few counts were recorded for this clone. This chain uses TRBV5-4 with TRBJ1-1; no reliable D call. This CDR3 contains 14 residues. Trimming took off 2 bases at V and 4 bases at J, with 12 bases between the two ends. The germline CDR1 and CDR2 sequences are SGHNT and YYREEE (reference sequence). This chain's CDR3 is CASSLIAFSTEAFF. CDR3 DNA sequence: TGTGCCAGCAGCTTAATAGCTTTTTCCACTGAAGCTTTCTTT. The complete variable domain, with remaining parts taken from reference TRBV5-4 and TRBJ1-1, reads ETGVTQSPTHLIKTRGQQVTLRCSSQSGHNTVSWYQQALGQGPQFIFQYYREEENGRGNFPPRFSGLQFPNYSSELNVNALELDDSALYLCASSLIAFSTEAFFGQGTRLTVV.

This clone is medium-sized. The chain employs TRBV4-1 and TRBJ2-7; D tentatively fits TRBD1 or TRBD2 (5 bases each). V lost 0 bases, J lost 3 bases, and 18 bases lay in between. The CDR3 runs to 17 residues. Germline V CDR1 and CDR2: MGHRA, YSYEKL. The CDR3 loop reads CASSQDSGTTNFYEQYF. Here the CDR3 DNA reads TGCGCCAGCAGCCAAGATTCCGGGACGACAAACTTCTACGAGCAGTACTTC.

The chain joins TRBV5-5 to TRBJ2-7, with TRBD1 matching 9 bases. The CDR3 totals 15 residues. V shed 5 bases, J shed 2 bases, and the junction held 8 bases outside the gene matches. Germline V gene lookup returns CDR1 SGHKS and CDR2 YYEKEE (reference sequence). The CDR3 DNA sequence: TGTGCCAGCAGTCTAATCGGGACAGGGACCTACGAGCAGTACTTC. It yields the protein CASSLIGTGTYEQYF.

The CDR3 DNA reads as TGTGCCAGCAGCTTAATCGGCAGGTCCGATACGCAGTATTTT. Translating it yields CASSLIGRSDTQYF. The rearrangement links TRBV7-3 to TRBJ2-3; D is ambiguous. This CDR3 region has 14 residues. V was clipped by 1 base and J by 6 bases, with 11 bases between them. From germline, CDR1 is SGHTA and CDR2 FQGTGA.